These T cell receptor beta chains were read from a single sample in a study of blood T cell repertoires in acute mononucleosis. Sequenced by immunoSEQ multiplex PCR; TCRdb stores in-frame clones only, minus some. This table holds thousands of clones, 25% found once. The input for sequencing was EBV GLC epitope tetramer+ CD8+ T cells sorted from PBMCs, taken during convalescence from infectious mononucleosis. These receptors came from a woman between 18 and 30 years old with infectious mononucleosis caused by EBV. Both conserved end residues are part of each CDR3. A D gene is named only where the DNA matches it firmly. Clone size is not always given. Where it is, it says once, few, many or a class for expanded clones.

cdr3_nt cdr3_aa clone_size j_call v_call d_call
TGTGCCAGCAGCTTAGCTTGGGTAGCGGGGGGTACCCAGTACTTC CASSLAWVAGGTQYF many TRBJ2-5 TRBV11-2 TRBD2
- CASSLAWVAGGNEQYF - TRBJ2-7 TRBV7-5 -
TGTGCCAGCAGCCAAGCGACGGGGGGTACCCAGTACTTC CASSQATGGTQYF once TRBJ2-5 TRBV14 TRBD2
TGTGCCAGCAGCAAAGCCGGGGGCCTTTCCTACGAGCAGTACTTC CASSKAGGLSYEQYF - TRBJ2-7 TRBV7-3 -
TGTGCCAGCAGTTTCCACATGACAGGGGCGAACTATGGCTACACCTTC CASSFHMTGANYGYTF few TRBJ1-2 TRBV11-3 TRBD1
TGTGCCAGCAGTAATAGCGGGAGAGGCTCAGATACGCAGTATTTT CASSNSGRGSDTQYF many TRBJ2-3 TRBV14 TRBD2
TGTGCCAGCGGATCCCGCCCAGATACGCAGTATTTT CASGSRPDTQYF few TRBJ2-3 TRBV13 -
TGTGCCAGTTCCCCGGACACCCTCTATGGCTACACCTTC CASSPDTLYGYTF large TRBJ1-2 TRBV2 -
TGTGCCAGCAGCGCCCGCGGGGGAGGGTGGCGGGGGCAGTACTTC CASSARGGGWRGQYF - TRBJ2-7 TRBV27 TRBD2
TGTGCCACGCGGACTAGCGGGACAGTAACCTACGAGCAGTACTTC CATRTSGTVTYEQYF - TRBJ2-7 TRBV7-6 TRBD2
TGTGCCAGCAGCCCGGGACAGGGTGGCCACGAGCAGTACTTC CASSPGQGGHEQYF many TRBJ2-7 TRBV23-1 TRBD1
TGTGCCAGCAGTGGCAGCCTCGATGAGCAGTTCTTC CASSGSLDEQFF many TRBJ2-1 TRBV7-9 -
TGCAGCGTGGGGAGATGGGGGTGTTACTCTGCGTTGATACCACTGCTTTTT CSVGRWGCYSALIPLLF - TRBJ1-4 TRBV29-1 -
TGTGCCAGCAGTTCTCACTTTGGCTCCTACGAGCAGTACTTC CASSSHFGSYEQYF few TRBJ2-7 TRBV27 -
TGTGCCAGCAGCGACGAGGGGGGGCCCTATGGCTACACCTTC CASSDEGGPYGYTF few TRBJ1-2 TRBV2 -
TGTGCCAGCAGCTCCCTCGGGGGAGGGGGCCCGTACACTGAAGCTTTCTTT CASSSLGGGGPYTEAFF - TRBJ1-1 TRBV27 TRBD1
TGCGCCAGCAGCGTGCTAGCGGGGGGGCTCTGGCTCTTCAATGAGCAGTTCTTC CASSVLAGGLWLFNEQFF - TRBJ2-1 TRBV5-1 TRBD2
TGCAGCGTTGTGACCGTAGCGGGGGGCAGAACGCAGTATTTT CSVVTVAGGRTQYF - TRBJ2-3 TRBV29-1 TRBD2
TGTGCCAGCAGCTTGGGACTAGCGGGAGTAGGGTACGAGCAGTACTTC CASSLGLAGVGYEQYF large TRBJ2-7 TRBV9 TRBD2
TGCAGCGTTGAACTGGAGCGATACTACGAGCAGCAGTACTTC CSVELERYYEQQYF - TRBJ2-7 TRBV29-1 -
TGTGCCAGCAGCCCATCAGGGACAGGCCAAGAGACCCAGTACTTC CASSPSGTGQETQYF - TRBJ2-5 TRBV11-2 TRBD1
TGCAGCGTTGACGGGACTAGCTCCTACGAGCAGTACTTC CSVDGTSSYEQYF large TRBJ2-7 TRBV29-1 TRBD2
TGTGCCAGCAGCTCCCACCTTGACAGGGAAGAGACCCAGTACTTC CASSSHLDREETQYF medium-sized TRBJ2-5 TRBV11-2 TRBD1
TGTGCCAGCAGTCCTACTAGCGGGAGTATCTACGAGCAGTACTTC CASSPTSGSIYEQYF - TRBJ2-7 TRBV4-1 TRBD2
TGTGCCAGCAGCCGAAATTCACTAGCGGGGGGGCTTCATACGCAGTATTTT CASSRNSLAGGLHTQYF few TRBJ2-3 TRBV21-1 -
TGTGCCAGCAGCCAATCCCCGGGGGGGGAGTACTTC CASSQSPGGEYF once TRBJ2-5 TRBV14 TRBD2
TGTGCCAGCAGCTTAAGTTTCAGCTACGAGCAGTACTTC CASSLSFSYEQYF many TRBJ2-7 TRBV7-3 -
TGTGCCAGCGTGGGGACAGGGGGCTTCACTGAAGCTTTCTTT CASVGTGGFTEAFF - TRBJ1-1 TRBV11-2 TRBD1
TGTGCCATCAGTGATGACCGAAGCGACTACGAGCAGTACTTC CAISDDRSDYEQYF few TRBJ2-7 TRBV7-9 -
TGTGCCAGCAGTGATCCGGGCAATGAGCAGTTCTTC CASSDPGNEQFF - TRBJ2-1 TRBV10-3 -
TGTGCCAGCAGTTTCCACATGACAGGGGCGAACTATGGCTACACCTTC CASSFHMTGANYGYTF large TRBJ1-2 TRBV13 TRBD1
TGCACCAGCGCCCGATCTAGCGGGAGGAGAGAGGAGTTCTTC CTSARSSGRREEFF - TRBJ2-1 TRBV1 -
TGTGCCAGCAGCTTCCACCGACTAGCGGGGGGAAACAATGAGCAGTTCTTC CASSFHRLAGGNNEQFF - TRBJ2-1 TRBV25-1 TRBD2
TGTGCCAGCAGTGAAGGCAGGGTAGCCCCCGGGGAGCTGTTTTTT CASSEGRVAPGELFF many TRBJ2-2 TRBV11-2 -
TGTGCCAGCAGCTCCGGCGGTGTACGGTACGAGCAGTACTTC CASSSGGVRYEQYF many TRBJ2-7 TRBV7-6 -
TGTGCCAGCAGCCCATCAGGGACAGGCCAAGAGACCCAGTACTTC CASSPSGTGQETQYF many TRBJ2-5 TRBV7-9 TRBD1
TGTGCCAGCAGTTACTCGCGGGTAGCAGATGAAGCTTTCTTT CASSYSRVADEAFF - TRBJ1-1 TRBV6-5 -
TGCGCCAGCAACGAGCTGAGCTGGTGGGTGAATGAGCAGTTCTTC CASNELSWWVNEQFF few TRBJ2-1 TRBV23-1 -
TGTGCCAGCAGCACTCCTAGCGGGTCCTCGCCGTACGAGCAGTACTTC CASSTPSGSSPYEQYF - TRBJ2-7 TRBV11-3 TRBD2
TGTGCCAGCAGTTACGCCGGGACGGCAACCGAGCAGTACTTC CASSYAGTATEQYF many TRBJ2-7 TRBV7-3 -
TGTGCCAGCAGCCGGTCGCCGGGGGGTACCCAGTACTTC CASSRSPGGTQYF - TRBJ2-5 TRBV14 TRBD2